The next 3 T cell receptor beta chains were all read from a single sample in a study of cytomegalovirus exposure and HLA in healthy donors. PCR used 60 Vbeta primers and 13 Jbeta primers. Profiled with immunoSEQ multiplex PCR; TCRdb holds only in-frame clones, not every one. The sample includes approximately 100,000 clones, 75% to 85% of them seen just once. Sequenced sample: PBMCs. These receptors were taken from a woman aged 40 to 50 in good health and CMV-seronegative.

The chain carries TRBV6-5 and TRBJ2-1; a possible D gene is TRBD2 (7 bases). V lost 6 bases and J 5 bases, leaving 17 bases between the germline ends. The CDR3 is made up of 15 amino acids. Per the germline V gene, CDR1 is MNHEY and CDR2 is SVGAGI. CDR3 region: CASRQGGGSNNEQFF. The CDR3 DNA sequence: TGTGCCAGCAGACAGGGAGGCGGGAGTAACAATGAGCAGTTCTTC.

The chain carries TRBV5-1 and TRBJ1-1, with 8 bases lining up with TRBD1. In germline, CDR1 is SGHRS, CDR2 YFSETQ. The V gene end was trimmed by 2 bases and the J gene end by 6 bases; junction bases not matched to a gene: 3. The CDR3 totals 13 residues. Here the CDR3 DNA reads TGCGCCAGCAGCTTAGGGACAGGATCTGAAGCTTTCTTT. This gives the protein CASSLGTGSEAFF.

The chain employs TRBV30 and TRBJ1-3; D possibly corresponds to TRBD1 (5 bases). The germline V gene encodes CDR1 GTSNPN and CDR2 SVGIG (reference sequence). The CDR3 has 13 amino acids. V was cut by 4 bases and J by 2 bases, with 9 bases left in between. Written as DNA, the CDR3 is TGTGCCTGGATGAAGGGGACTGGAAACACCATATATTTT. Protein: CAWMKGTGNTIYF.